One sample yielded the 31 T cell receptor beta chains listed below, sequenced in a study of T cell changes during pregnancy in multiple sclerosis. TCRdb's table, derived via immunoSEQ multiplex PCR, lists solely in-frame clones and lacks some. Counted here are about 22,000 clones, 87% occurring once; the ten biggest clones make up approximately 7.7%. This sample comprised CD8+ T cells from peripheral blood mononuclear cells, obtained after pregnancy. Receptors were obtained from a female donor with multiple sclerosis, enrolled in a pregnancy study.

This chain links TRBV5-1 with TRBJ1-2; 10 bases match TRBD1. The CDR3 consists of 14 residues. Germline values: CDR1 SGHRS, CDR2 YFSETQ. After removal of 4 bases from V and 4 bases from J, the junction contained 4 bases not matched to a gene. CDR3 sequence reads: CASSTGTGAYGYTF. CDR3 coding DNA: TGCGCCAGCAGCACCGGGACAGGGGCCTATGGCTACACCTTC.

The chain uses TRBV10-2 and TRBJ2-7, with TRBD2 matching over 8 bases. The CDR3 runs 13 residues. Germline loops: CDR1 WSHSY, CDR2 SAAADI. J gave up 6 bases and V 6 bases, and 7 bases lay outside the gene matches. The CDR3, as DNA: TGCGCCAGCAGCTCGCGGGGGGCGGGCGAGCAGTACTTC. Translating gives CASSSRGAGEQYF.

The chain is built from TRBV7-9 and TRBJ2-7; 13 nucleotides agree with TRBD2. Trimming removed 5 bases from V and 8 bases from J; junction bases left unmatched: 9. There are 15 residues in the CDR3. Looked up from germline, CDR1 is SEHNR and CDR2 is FQNEAQ (reference sequence). The chain's CDR3 is CASSPGLAGEWQQYF. As DNA, the CDR3 is TGTGCCAGCAGCCCCGGACTAGCGGGAGAATGGCAGCAGTACTTC.

The rearrangement joins TRBV19 to TRBJ1-1, with 7 bases aligning to TRBD1. Germline CDR1 is LNHDA and CDR2 is SQIVND (reference sequence). V shed 4 bases, J shed 11 bases, and the junction held 7 bases outside the gene matches. CDR3 length: 12 residues. CDR3 DNA sequence: TGTGCCAGTAGTAGGGGACAGCCGTCCGCTTTCTTT. It is translated as CASSRGQPSAFF. Variable domain in full (rest from reference TRBV19 and TRBJ1-1): DGGITQSPKYLFRKEGQNVTLSCEQNLNHDAMYWYRQDPGQGLRLIYYSQIVNDFQKGDIAEGYSVSREKKESFPLTVTSAQKNPTAFYLCASSRGQPSAFFGQGTRLTVV.

The chain recombines TRBV5-1 with TRBJ2-1; D possibly corresponds to TRBD1 (6 bases). The CDR3 runs to 14 residues. Per germline, CDR1 SGHRS and CDR2 YFSETQ. The germline V and J ends were trimmed by 3 bases and 5 bases, with 12 bases remaining between them. CDR3 region: CASSSWTDNNEQFF. The CDR3 coding sequence is TGCGCCAGCAGCTCCTGGACAGATAACAATGAGCAGTTCTTC.

CDR3 in amino acids: CASSGLAGGPDTQYF. CDR3 bases: TGTGCCAGCAGTGGACTAGCGGGAGGGCCAGATACGCAGTATTTT. The genes are TRBV6-1 and TRBJ2-3, with TRBD2 matching over 14 bases. The CDR3 contains 15 residues. Germline CDR1 MNHNS, CDR2 SASEGT. V lost 4 bases and J lost 4; bases outside the gene matches: 1.

J is TRBJ2-1 and V is TRBV15, with 7 bases matching TRBD2. V lost 2 bases, J lost 2 bases, and 3 bases stayed unmatched. The germline CDR1 and CDR2 sequences are LNHNV and YYDKDF (reference sequence). This CDR3 contains 15 residues. CDR3 loop: CATSRRSGAYNEQFF. Here the CDR3 DNA reads TGTGCCACCAGCAGACGGAGCGGGGCCTACAATGAGCAGTTCTTC.

CDR3 residues: CASSNAGGIEQFF. The CDR3 bases are TGTGCCAGCAGTAATGCAGGGGGCATTGAGCAGTTCTTC. This sequence joins TRBV28 and TRBJ2-1, with 8 nucleotides matching TRBD1. The CDR3 has 13 residues. Unmatched junction bases numbered 6, after V lost 5 bases and J lost 9 bases. Germline V gene sequence: CDR1 MDHEN, CDR2 SYDVKM.

The chain has TRBV7-9 and TRBJ2-3; no reliable D call. V lost 4 bases and J lost 4, with 3 bases in between. CDR3 length: 11 residues. From germline, CDR1 is SEHNR and CDR2 FQNEAQ (reference sequence). CDR3: CASSSADTQYF. DNA for the CDR3: TGTGCCAGCAGCTCTGCAGATACGCAGTATTTT.

The gene calls are TRBV7-9 and TRBJ2-5; 16 nucleotides align to TRBD2. CDR3 length: 17 amino acids. The germline V gene encodes CDR1 SEHNR and CDR2 FQNEAQ (reference sequence). V was clipped by 4 bases and J by 4 bases; unmatched bases: 6. CDR3 sequence reads: CASSSGLAGGPGETQYF. The CDR3 DNA sequence: TGTGCCAGCAGCTCGGGACTAGCGGGAGGGCCGGGAGAGACCCAGTACTTC.

This clone was seen a single time. The CDR3 spells CASSLQSPGLPDTQYF. As DNA, the CDR3 is TGTGCCAGCAGCTTACAAAGCCCCGGACTACCAGATACGCAGTATTTT. The V and J genes are TRBV11-2 and TRBJ2-3; perhaps TRBD2 as D (6 bases). Per the germline V gene, CDR1 is SGHAT and CDR2 is FQNNGV. The CDR3 has 16 amino acids. Trimming removed 2 bases from V and 4 bases from J, with 16 bases in between. The entire variable domain, with the rest obtained from reference TRBV11-2 and TRBJ2-3, is as follows: EAGVAQSPRYKIIEKRQSVAFWCNPISGHATLYWYQQILGQGPKLLIQFQNNGVVDDSQLPKDRFSAERLKGVDSTLKIQPAKLEDSAVYLCASSLQSPGLPDTQYFGPGTRLTVL.

The chain links TRBV5-1 to TRBJ1-1, with 7 bases aligning to TRBD1. The germline gives CDR1 SGHRS, CDR2 YFSETQ. The V and J ends lost 3 bases and 4 bases, in that order; junction bases with no gene match: 6. The CDR3 sequence is 14 residues long. CDR3 coding DNA: TGCGCCAGCAGCTCATACAGGGGAGGCACTGAAGCTTTCTTT. Translated, it gives CASSSYRGGTEAFF.

This chain uses TRBV28 with TRBJ1-2; possibly TRBD1 for D (6 bases). The CDR3 covers 14 residues. From germline, CDR1 is MDHEN and CDR2 SYDVKM. Trimming took off 5 bases at V and 4 bases at J, with 14 bases between the two ends. DNA for the CDR3: TGTGCCAGCAGTCCCCCAGGGGTTTCCTATGGCTACACCTTC. Translated: CASSPPGVSYGYTF.

The rearrangement links TRBV7-6 to TRBJ2-3; weak D call: TRBD2 (5 bases). Trimming shortened V by 3 bases and J by 2 bases, and 6 bases separated the two germline ends. The germline gives CDR1 SGHVS, CDR2 FNYEAQ. The CDR3 consists of 13 residues. CDR3 residues: CASSFDYTDTQYF. The DNA for the CDR3 is TGTGCCAGCAGCTTCGACTACACAGATACGCAGTATTTT. Based on the CDR3 plus reference TRBV7-6 and TRBJ2-3, the full variable domain is GAGVSQSPRYKVTKRGQDVALRCDPISGHVSLYWYRQALGQGPEFLTYFNYEAQQDKSGLPNDRFSAERPEGSISTLTIQRTEQRDSAMYRCASSFDYTDTQYFGPGTRLTVL.

This chain uses TRBV5-1 with TRBJ2-5; 9 bases are a match to TRBD2. J lost 4 bases, V lost 4 bases, and 8 bases had no gene match. CDR1 and CDR2 from the germline V gene are SGHRS and YFSETQ. CDR3 length: 15 residues. CDR3 loop: CASSPVAAGGETQYF. CDR3 bases: TGCGCCAGCAGCCCAGTGGCAGCGGGAGGAGAGACCCAGTACTTC.

This clone was found once. The chain carries TRBV7-9 and TRBJ1-3; 7 positions agree with TRBD1. Germline CDR1 and CDR2: SEHNR and FQNEAQ (reference sequence). This CDR3 spans 13 amino acids. The V and J ends lost 5 bases and 8 bases, in that order; junction bases with no gene match: 6. The CDR3 sequence: CASSPAGTDTIYF. In nucleotides, the CDR3 is TGTGCCAGCAGCCCGGCAGGGACAGACACCATATATTTT.

This chain uses TRBV7-9 with TRBJ1-2; TRBD1 aligns across 8 bases. This CDR3 has 15 amino acids. V shed 1 base, J shed 8 bases, and the junction held 9 bases outside the gene matches. Germline V gene lookup returns CDR1 SEHNR and CDR2 FQNEAQ (reference sequence). DNA for the CDR3: TGTGCCAGCAGCTTAGGACAGGGGCTATTTATCGGCTACACCTTC. Translated: CASSLGQGLFIGYTF.

The chain joins TRBV5-1 to TRBJ2-7, with 7 positions matching TRBD1. With V trimmed by 3 bases and J by 0 bases, 6 bases remained unmatched. This CDR3 is 15 amino acids long. Germline V gene lookup returns CDR1 SGHRS and CDR2 YFSETQ. The CDR3 DNA follows: TGCGCCAGCAGCTCGACAGGGTTGCTCTCCTACGAGCAGTACTTC. This gives the protein CASSSTGLLSYEQYF.

The J gene is TRBJ1-1, the V gene TRBV19, with TRBD1 identical over 9 bases. Per germline, CDR1 LNHDA and CDR2 SQIVND (reference sequence). The CDR3 spans 15 residues. Trimming took 7 bases from V and 4 from J; bases not matched to a gene: 10. CDR3 nucleotide sequence: TGTGCCAGTACCAACCACCAACAGGGGGCCACTGAAGCTTTCTTT. Amino acids: CASTNHQQGATEAFF.

This chain links TRBV30 with TRBJ2-1; 10 bases line up with TRBD2. Germline assignment: CDR1 GTSNPN and CDR2 SVGIG (reference sequence). Trimming at V came to 4 bases and at J to 6 bases, leaving 21 bases not matched to a gene. The CDR3 is made up of 19 amino acids. The CDR3 loop is CAWNGVSSSGRTPSNEQFF. In DNA form, the CDR3 reads TGTGCCTGGAACGGTGTATCTTCTAGCGGGAGAACCCCTAGCAATGAGCAGTTCTTC.

The gene calls are TRBV6-4 and TRBJ2-1, with TRBD2 identical over 14 bases. The V gene end was trimmed by 2 bases and the J gene end by 8 bases; junction bases not matched to a gene: 5. Germline lookup yields CDR1 MRHNA and CDR2 SNTAGT. The CDR3 has 16 residues. CDR3 nucleotide sequence: TGTGCCAGCAGTGACCAAGGGACTAGCGGGAGCCATGAGCAGTTCTTC. This codes for CASSDQGTSGSHEQFF.

This chain links TRBV27 with TRBJ1-5, with D uncertain. CDR1 is MNHEY and CDR2 is SMNVEV in the germline V gene (reference sequence). The CDR3 contains 16 residues. Trimming took 6 bases from V and 6 from J, leaving 21 bases between them. CDR3 protein: CASSPLEGMYGQPQHF. For the CDR3, the DNA is TGTGCCAGCAGCCCCCTGGAGGGTATGTATGGTCAGCCCCAGCATTTT.

J is TRBJ2-6 and V is TRBV11-2, with TRBD1 as a possible D gene (6 bases). From germline, CDR1 is SGHAT and CDR2 FQNNGV. The CDR3 contains 16 residues. V was clipped by 5 bases and J by 13 bases, with 24 bases between them. The CDR3 region is CASSRTDPGHLIVLTF. CDR3 coding DNA: TGTGCCAGCAGCCGCACCGATCCGGGACACCTCATAGTCCTGACTTTC.

V and J are TRBV9 and TRBJ2-2, with TRBD2 matching over 11 bases. Germline-derived CDR1 and CDR2 are SGDLS and YYNGEE. J lost 8 bases, V lost 0 bases, and 12 bases had no gene match. There are 18 residues in the CDR3. CDR3 sequence reads: CASSVAPGDSGRVGELFF. The CDR3 DNA follows: TGTGCCAGCAGCGTAGCCCCCGGAGATAGCGGGAGGGTTGGGGAGCTGTTTTTT.

The chain links TRBV4-1 to TRBJ1-1; 7 nucleotides match TRBD1. Unmatched junction bases numbered 7, after V lost 4 bases and J lost 2 bases. Germline V gene data show CDR1 as MGHRA and CDR2 as YSYEKL. This CDR3 is 15 amino acids long. The CDR3 bases are TGCGCCAGCAGCCTCGGACAGGAGGAAAACACTGAAGCTTTCTTT. Encoded protein: CASSLGQEENTEAFF.

The CDR3, as DNA: TGTGCCAGCAGCCCGGGCCAGGGTTACGAGCAGTTCTTC. Translation gives CASSPGQGYEQFF. V and J are TRBV5-5 and TRBJ2-1; a possible D gene is TRBD1 (5 bases). Between the trimmed V and J ends, which lost 4 bases and 10 bases, there was a span of 15 bases. The CDR3 runs to 13 residues. Germline loops: CDR1 SGHKS, CDR2 YYEKEE (reference sequence).

The V call is TRBV7-2, the J call TRBJ1-1, with D perhaps TRBD1 (6 bases). Trimming cost V 1 base and J 0 bases, with 12 bases left between them. This CDR3 contains 16 residues. Germline CDR1 SGHTA, CDR2 FQGNSA. The CDR3 is CASSLDSDRLNTEAFF. As DNA, the CDR3 is TGTGCCAGCAGCTTAGACTCGGACAGACTGAACACTGAAGCTTTCTTT.

The rearrangement links TRBV9 to TRBJ2-1, with 11 bases lining up with TRBD2. The CDR3 loop spans 14 amino acids. With 2 bases clipped from V and 8 bases from J, the junction kept 3 bases outside the gene matches. Per germline, CDR1 SGDLS and CDR2 YYNGEE. CDR3 amino acids: CASSVSGRVYEQFF. Here the CDR3 DNA reads TGTGCCAGCAGCGTTAGCGGGAGGGTCTATGAGCAGTTCTTC. Variable domain in full (rest from reference TRBV9 and TRBJ2-1): DSGVTQTPKHLITATGQRVTLRCSPRSGDLSVYWYQQSLDQGLQFLIQYYNGEERAKGNILERFSAQQFPDLHSELNLSSLELGDSALYFCASSVSGRVYEQFFGPGTRLTVL.

This CDR3 reads CAINNTTGAQRETQYF. The CDR3, as DNA: TGTGCCATCAACAATACCACAGGGGCTCAGAGAGAGACCCAGTACTTC. This chain joins TRBV10-3 and TRBJ2-5, with 7 bases fitting TRBD1. The germline V gene encodes CDR1 ENHRY and CDR2 SYGVKD. The CDR3 extends over 16 amino acids. V trimming: 7 bases; J trimming: 4 bases; junction bases outside the gene matches: 15.

V is TRBV28 and J is TRBJ2-3, with 8 nucleotides matching TRBD2. Germline loops: CDR1 MDHEN, CDR2 SYDVKM. Trimming took 2 bases from V and 0 from J; bases not matched to a gene: 4. CDR3 length: 16 residues. The CDR3 bases are TGTGCCAGCAGTTTACTACTAGCGGTTAGCACAGATACGCAGTATTTT. Amino acid sequence: CASSLLLAVSTDTQYF.

The chain carries TRBV4-1 and TRBJ1-2; D perhaps matches TRBD1 (6 bases). V dropped 0 bases and J dropped 3 bases, with 17 bases sitting between them. The CDR3 loop spans 17 amino acids. Germline V gene sequence: CDR1 MGHRA, CDR2 YSYEKL. The CDR3 DNA reads TGCGCCAGCAGCCAAGATCCCCCAGGGGTCGACTACTATGGCTACACCTTC. It yields the protein CASSQDPPGVDYYGYTF.